The subject of this entry is one TCR beta chain. The assay was immunoSEQ multiplex PCR, and TCRdb's table has in-frame clones only and misses some. The sample has 85,000 to 120,000 clones; about 91% are singletons. This sample is part of a study of control samples from healthy donors and cancer patients. The germline gives CDR1 KGHDR, CDR2 SFDVKD. With V trimmed by 4 bases and J by 0 bases, 5 bases remained unmatched. The CDR3 is 15 residues long. The clonotype comes from a woman under 30 in good health. The V gene is TRBV24-1, the J gene TRBJ2-7; 7 nucleotides align to TRBD2. The source material was blood. The CDR3 loop is CATSEGGSSSYEQYF. CDR3 sequence (DNA): TGTGCCACCAGTGAGGGGGGGTCGAGCTCCTACGAGCAGTACTTC.